These 11 T cell receptor beta chains were all obtained from the same sample, sequenced in a study of T cells in Graves' hyperthyroidism and ophthalmopathy. What was amplified from RNA transcripts were TCR beta CDR3 regions. In the first-round RT-PCR of the TCR CDR3, the HTBI primer set was used. TCRdb reanalysed the multiplex PCR reads using MiXCR and keeps one entry per CDR3 protein. This table has 550,000 to 650,000 distinct CDR3 sequences, roughly 13% appearing once. The sequencing sample was made of blood. These receptors were collected from a woman aged 25 to 45 with Graves' hyperthyroidism that later progressed to Graves' ophthalmopathy.

With regard to this clonotype: The junction and the germline gene differ at one end; a read error may be behind it. V and J are TRBV28 and TRBJ1-2; D not resolved. CDR1 and CDR2 (germline): MDHEN, SYDVKM. There are 11 residues in the CDR3. The CDR3: CASSFPYGHTF. The DNA for the CDR3 is TGTGCCAGCAGTTTTCCCTATGGCCACACCTTC.

This clonotype has just a few counts. A read error may be the cause here, since a much bigger clone is one base away. This chain links TRBV7-9 with TRBJ2-1; either TRBD1 or TRBD2 may supply D (5 bases each). The CDR3 sequence is 13 residues long. Trimming took off 5 bases at V and 7 bases at J, with 12 bases between the two ends. CDR1 is SEHNR and CDR2 is FQNEAQ in the germline V gene (reference sequence). The CDR3 region has the DNA TGTGCCAGCAGCCCCCGGGGCCGGAATGAGCAGTTCTTC. This gives the protein CASSPRGRNEQFF.

This clonotype was seen a handful of times. The chain uses TRBV7-9 and TRBJ1-5; D uncertain. Per the germline V gene, CDR1 is SEHNR and CDR2 is FQNEAQ (reference sequence). CDR3 length equals 14 residues. Trimming left V 1 base short and J 5 bases short, with 9 bases between. In nucleotides, the CDR3 is TGTGCCAGCAGCTTAGGTGGGATCGATCAGCCCCAGCATTTT. The encoded protein is CASSLGGIDQPQHF. Combining the CDR3 with reference TRBV7-9 and TRBJ1-5 gives the whole variable domain DTGVSQNPRHKITKRGQNVTFRCDPISEHNRLYWYRQTLGQGPEFLTYFQNEAQLEKSRLLSDRFSAERPKGSFSTLEIQRTEQGDSAMYLCASSLGGIDQPQHFGDGTRLSIL.

This clonotype was seen repeatedly, ten times or more. The chain combines TRBV29-1 with TRBJ2-1; perhaps TRBD2 as D (5 bases). V was shortened by 0 bases and J by 5 bases, with 14 bases between the two germline ends. CDR3 size: 15 residues. CDR1 is SQVTM, CDR2 ANQGSEA, per germline. The CDR3 bases are TGCAGCGTTGAAGATGGGCTAGCAGTTAACAATGAGCAGTTCTTC. It specifies CSVEDGLAVNNEQFF.

The sample holds many counts of this clonotype. The V and J genes are TRBV2 and TRBJ1-6; 8 positions agree with TRBD1. J gave up 10 bases and V 8 bases, and 10 bases lay outside the gene matches. Germline CDR1 SNHLY, CDR2 FYNNEI. This CDR3 comprises 14 residues. DNA of the CDR3: TGTGCCAGCTCTGAGGGACAGGAAATCTCACCCCTCCACTTT. Encoded protein: CASSEGQEISPLHF.

V is TRBV20-1 and J is TRBJ2-1, with 9 bases matching TRBD2. This CDR3 comprises 14 residues. Trimming took 4 bases from V and 3 from J; bases not matched to a gene: 4. Germline V gene data show CDR1 as DFQATT and CDR2 as SNEGSKA (reference sequence). CDR3 protein: CSAISGRGYNEQFF. CDR3 DNA: TGCAGTGCTATTAGCGGGAGAGGCTACAATGAGCAGTTCTTC.

This chain links TRBV20-1 with TRBJ1-5, with D maybe TRBD1 (5 bases). The CDR3 contains 12 residues. Germline V gene sequence: CDR1 DFQATT, CDR2 SNEGSKA (reference sequence). The ends were cut back, 1 base at V and 7 bases at J, with 8 bases in the middle. This chain's CDR3 is CSARAGGQPQHF. Written as DNA, the CDR3 is TGCAGTGCTAGAGCTGGGGGACAGCCCCAGCATTTT.

This clonotype was counted between two and nine times. The chain uses TRBV20-1 and TRBJ2-7; unclear D gene. The V and J ends lost 5 bases and 2 bases respectively, with 19 bases between them. The CDR3 has 15 residues. Germline V gene lookup returns CDR1 DFQATT and CDR2 SNEGSKA (reference sequence). DNA of the CDR3: TGCAGTGCTGGTGCCCTGGAATCCTCAACCTACGAGCAGTACTTC. This gives the protein CSAGALESSTYEQYF.

The V and J genes are TRBV29-1 and TRBJ1-1; 10 bases agree with TRBD1. Germline values: CDR1 SQVTM, CDR2 ANQGSEA. The CDR3 has 14 amino acids. Trimming cost V 8 bases and J 5 bases; bases outside gene matches: 11. The CDR3 sequence is CSSRETGGRTEAFF. The CDR3 DNA reads TGCAGCAGTCGGGAGACAGGGGGCCGGACTGAAGCTTTCTTT.

In its sample, this clonotype was seen many times. The chain carries TRBV27 and TRBJ2-7, with D perhaps TRBD2 (6 bases). Germline V gene lookup returns CDR1 MNHEY and CDR2 SMNVEV (reference sequence). Trimming cost V 2 bases and J 0 bases, with 11 bases left between them. The CDR3 runs 15 residues. The CDR3 protein is CASSLGGFHSYEQYF. CDR3 bases: TGTGCCAGCAGTTTAGGAGGGTTCCACTCCTACGAGCAGTACTTC.

This clonotype was counted at least ten times. This chain links TRBV24-1 with TRBJ2-3; no clear D. Per germline, CDR1 KGHDR and CDR2 SFDVKD. The CDR3 length is 12 residues. With 3 bases removed from V and 4 bases from J, the gap between germline ends came to 4 bases. The CDR3 DNA reads as TGTGCCACCAGTGATCACCCAGATACGCAGTATTTT. Its translation is CATSDHPDTQYF.